The rows below give T cell receptor beta chains drawn from one sample of a study of blood T cell repertoires in COVID-19. Profiling relied on immunoSEQ multiplex PCR, and the TCRdb table lists in-frame clones only, not all of them. Counted here are some 370,000 clones, about 90% occurring once; the ten biggest clones make up approximately 1.2%. Sequenced material: peripheral blood. These TCRs come from a man aged 35-49 years with acute or convalescent COVID-19. CDR3s include the opening cysteine and the closing phenylalanine or tryptophan. A D gene is named only where the DNA matches it firmly. Clone sizes are given selectively: once, few, many, or a class where the clone is expanded.

>15|TRBV24-1|once|TRBJ1-4|TRBD1
CATSEPRDRVEKLFF
TGTGCCACCAGTGAACCCCGGGACAGGGTTGAAAAACTGTTTTTT
>13|TRBV11-2|.|TRBJ1-1|TRBD1
CASSQQGSTEAFF
TGTGCCAGCAGCCAACAGGGGAGTACTGAAGCTTTCTTT
>17|TRBV9|.|TRBJ2-2|TRBD2
CASSAATSGGLAGELFF
TGTGCCAGCAGCGCGGCGACTAGCGGGGGCCTCGCCGGGGAGCTGTTTTTT
>11|TRBV29-1|.|TRBJ2-7|.
CSVTDSYEQYF
TGCAGCGTTACAGACTCCTACGAGCAGTACTTC
>14|TRBV5-1|.|TRBJ2-3|.
CASSVDTSTDTQYF
TGCGCCAGCAGCGTCGACACTAGCACAGATACGCAGTATTTT
>14|TRBV2|.|TRBJ1-4|TRBD1
CASRADRGVEKLFF
TGTGCCAGCAGGGCGGACAGGGGAGTCGAAAAACTGTTTTTT
>17|TRBV4-1|few|TRBJ2-6|TRBD1
CASSQSGDRAGANVLTF
TGCGCCAGCAGCCAAAGCGGGGACAGGGCTGGGGCCAACGTCCTGACTTTC
>13|TRBV11-2|.|TRBJ1-6|.
CASSPAEGTPLHF
TGTGCCAGCAGCCCCGCAGAGGGCACACCCCTCCACTTT
>15|TRBV19|.|TRBJ1-1|.
CASSMGPPGNTEAFF
TGTGCCAGTAGTATGGGGCCACCCGGGAACACTGAAGCTTTCTTT
>14|TRBV10-3|.|TRBJ1-4|.
CATRPEARGEKLFF
TGTGCCACACGCCCCGAGGCTCGGGGTGAAAAACTGTTTTTT
>13|TRBV28|.|TRBJ1-1|.
CASSLVRESEAFF
TGTGCCAGCAGTTTGGTCAGGGAATCTGAAGCTTTCTTT
>15|TRBV2|.|TRBJ1-5|.
CASSGEGVSNQPQHF
TGTGCCAGCAGTGGGGAGGGCGTAAGCAATCAGCCCCAGCATTTT
>13|TRBV27|few|TRBJ2-5|.
CASSPLLSGLQYF
TGTGCCAGCAGTCCCCTACTCTCTGGACTGCAGTACTTC
>16|TRBV2|.|TRBJ2-2|TRBD2
CASLFSRGFNTGELFF
TGTGCCAGCTTATTTTCGCGGGGGTTCAACACCGGGGAGCTGTTTTTT
>14|TRBV9|once|TRBJ2-7|.
CASSVELVSYEQYF
TGTGCCAGCAGCGTAGAACTAGTATCCTACGAGCAGTACTTC
>15|TRBV5-7|.|TRBJ1-5|.
CASSGKQGCNQPQHF
TGTGCCAGCAGCGGAAAACAGGGATGCAATCAGCCCCAGCATTTT